This TCR beta chain was profiled in a study of blood T cells in healthy people across ages. For the second PCR, which ran for about 6 to 11 cycles, a sample-barcoded 5' primer and a J-beta primer mix were used. One entry per CDR3 protein, called by TCRdb with MiXCR from the 5' RACE reads. The data hold 800,000 or so distinct CDR3 sequences, with roughly 25% observed a single time. Germline CDR1 and CDR2: MDHEN and SYDVKM. Trimming removed 6 bases from V and 4 bases from J; junction bases left unmatched: 8. The length of the CDR3 is 16 residues. These data also featured in a second study, about T cells of mothers and their children.

V gene TRBV28 combines with J gene TRBJ2-7, with TRBD2 matching over 14 bases. The specimen sequenced was blood. The origin of this receptor is a boy under 18 in good health. CDR3 loop: CASSLLTSGGGYEQYF. CDR3 nucleotides: TGTGCCAGCAGCCTCCTGACTAGCGGGGGGGGGTACGAGCAGTACTTC.